These 16 T cell receptor beta chains came from one sample sequenced in a study of blood T cell repertoires in COVID-19. Measured with immunoSEQ multiplex PCR; TCRdb has only the in-frame clones, and not every one. The repertoire consists of just over 650,000 clones, with around 89% occurring once and the leading ten covering under 0.3%. The sample was peripheral blood. Receptors were obtained from a woman younger than 35 with acute or convalescent COVID-19.

The chain recombines TRBV3-1 (or the pseudogene TRBV3-2) with TRBJ2-1; D perhaps matches TRBD1 (6 bases). This CDR3 is 18 amino acids long. Germline-derived CDR1 and CDR2 are LGHDT and YNNKEL (reference sequence). The V end was cut by 1 base, the J end by 3 bases, with 19 bases between. CDR3 coding DNA: TGTGCCAGCAGCCAAGTGTCGTCCGGGACACCGTTCTACAATGAGCAGTTCTTC. This codes for CASSQVSSGTPFYNEQFF.

The chain recombines TRBV2 with TRBJ1-2; a possible D gene is TRBD1 (6 bases). The CDR3 spans 16 residues. The germline V gene has CDR1 SNHLY and CDR2 FYNNEI. V shed 1 base and J shed 5 bases, with 17 bases lying between them. CDR3 in DNA: TGTGCCAGCAGTGAAGGGCCAGGCGGGCAGGGGTATGGCTACACCTTC. The encoded protein is CASSEGPGGQGYGYTF.

The chain combines TRBV4-1 with TRBJ1-2; tentative D call: TRBD1 (6 bases). Germline V gene data show CDR1 as MGHRA and CDR2 as YSYEKL. CDR3 size: 17 residues. V shed 1 base and J shed 0 bases, with 15 bases lying between them. CDR3 nucleotide sequence: TGCGCCAGCAGCCAAGTATTCACCCGGACAGCTAACTATGGCTACACCTTC. Its translation: CASSQVFTRTANYGYTF.

This chain links TRBV27 with TRBJ1-2; 7 nucleotides match TRBD1. Per the germline V gene, CDR1 is MNHEY and CDR2 is SMNVEV (reference sequence). Losses at the gene ends were 2 bases for V and 5 bases for J; bases not matched to a gene: 2. The CDR3 runs to 13 residues. This CDR3 is CASSLGGQYGYTF. DNA for the CDR3: TGTGCCAGCAGTTTAGGGGGACAGTATGGCTACACCTTC.

This chain joins TRBV5-6 and TRBJ1-2, with 8 positions matching TRBD1. The CDR3 runs 14 residues. V was clipped by 4 bases and J by 3 bases; unmatched bases: 5. CDR1 and CDR2 from the germline V gene are SGHDT and YYEEEE. CDR3 residues: CASSRPGQDYGYTF. As DNA, the CDR3 is TGTGCCAGCAGCCGTCCGGGACAGGACTATGGCTACACCTTC.

This chain uses TRBV5-6 with TRBJ2-5, with TRBD1 identical over 11 bases. The CDR3 contains 14 residues. The germline V gene encodes CDR1 SGHDT and CDR2 YYEEEE. Trimming at V came to 4 bases and at J to 4 bases, leaving 3 bases not matched to a gene. CDR3 DNA sequence: TGTGCCAGCAGCATAGGGACAGGGGGAGAGACCCAGTACTTC. Amino acid sequence: CASSIGTGGETQYF.

In this sample, this clone turned up once. CDR3 loop: CASSVGTAAYEQYF. The CDR3, as DNA: TGTGCCAGCAGCGTGGGGACAGCGGCCTACGAGCAGTACTTC. This sequence joins TRBV9 and TRBJ2-7, with 7 bases fitting TRBD1. CDR1 is SGDLS, CDR2 YYNGEE, per germline. V shed 2 bases, J shed 2 bases, and the junction held 4 bases outside the gene matches. The CDR3 contains 14 residues. The complete variable domain, with remaining parts taken from reference TRBV9 and TRBJ2-7, reads DSGVTQTPKHLITATGQRVTLRCSPRSGDLSVYWYQQSLDQGLQFLIQYYNGEERAKGNILERFSAQQFPDLHSELNLSSLELGDSALYFCASSVGTAAYEQYFGPGTRLTVT.

The chain is built from TRBV12-5 and TRBJ2-7; 11 bases fit TRBD1. CDR1 and CDR2 from the germline V gene are LGHNT and FRNRAP. The CDR3 spans 16 residues. V was clipped by 0 bases and J by 7 bases; unmatched bases: 8. Here the CDR3 reads CASGLVPGQGAGEQYF. The CDR3 bases are TGTGCTAGTGGTTTGGTACCCGGACAGGGGGCGGGAGAGCAGTACTTC.

The chain recombines TRBV2 with TRBJ1-1; D possibly corresponds to TRBD1 (6 bases). Germline V gene lookup returns CDR1 SNHLY and CDR2 FYNNEI. Trimming left V 7 bases short and J 8 bases short, with 17 bases between. CDR3 length equals 13 residues. The CDR3 coding sequence is TGTGCCAGCATCGACAGTCGGGGGGCCGAAGCTTTCTTT. This gives the protein CASIDSRGAEAFF.

The rearrangement links TRBV15 to TRBJ1-5; D uncertain. The CDR3 is made up of 12 amino acids. CDR1 and CDR2 (germline): LNHNV, YYDKDF (reference sequence). The germline V and J ends were trimmed by 3 bases and 8 bases, with 8 bases remaining between them. As DNA, the CDR3 is TGTGCCACCAGCAGCCCCGGGGAGCCCCAGCATTTT. This gives the protein CATSSPGEPQHF. Full variable domain (outside the CDR3, taken from reference TRBV15 and TRBJ1-5): DAMVIQNPRYQVTQFGKPVTLSCSQTLNHNVMYWYQQKSSQAPKLLFHYYDKDFNNEADTPDNFQSRRPNTSFCFLDIRSPGLGDTAMYLCATSSPGEPQHFGDGTRLSIL.

Points on this clone: The junction departs from germline at one end; a sequencing error may be responsible. V is TRBV9 and J is TRBJ2-2, with 12 bases that match TRBD1. The CDR3 length is 19 residues. Per the germline V gene, CDR1 is SGDLS and CDR2 is YYNGEE. The CDR3 bases are TGTGCCAGCAGCGCATTGGGGACAGGGGGCACTGCGAACGCCGGGGAGCTGTTTTTT. It is translated as CASSALGTGGTANAGELFF.

This clone was counted between two and nine times. The V and J genes are TRBV25-1 and TRBJ1-2; D not resolved. CDR3 length: 13 residues. The germline gives CDR1 MGHDK, CDR2 SYGVNS. The V end was cut by 4 bases, the J end by 2 bases, with 8 bases between. CDR3 sequence: CASSVMENYGYTF. The CDR3 DNA follows: TGTGCCAGCAGTGTCATGGAGAACTATGGCTACACCTTC.

This rearrangement joins TRBV19 to TRBJ1-2, with unresolved D. The CDR3 contains 14 residues. Germline assignment: CDR1 LNHDA and CDR2 SQIVND (reference sequence). Trimming cost V 8 bases and J 4 bases, with 17 bases left between them. The CDR3 is CASDPMAGGYGYTF. In DNA form, the CDR3 reads TGTGCCAGTGATCCTATGGCGGGCGGCTATGGCTACACCTTC.

The chain is built from TRBV9 and TRBJ1-1, with TRBD1 matching over 8 bases. The V and J ends lost 3 bases and 1 base, in that order; junction bases with no gene match: 5. Germline V gene lookup returns CDR1 SGDLS and CDR2 YYNGEE. There are 15 residues in the CDR3. The chain's CDR3 is CASSARGQGNTEAFF. In DNA form, the CDR3 reads TGTGCCAGCAGCGCCAGGGGGCAAGGGAACACTGAAGCTTTCTTT. The full variable domain, in which reference TRBV9 and TRBJ1-1 provide the parts outside the CDR3, is DSGVTQTPKHLITATGQRVTLRCSPRSGDLSVYWYQQSLDQGLQFLIQYYNGEERAKGNILERFSAQQFPDLHSELNLSSLELGDSALYFCASSARGQGNTEAFFGQGTRLTVV.

The count of this clone is one. The chain carries TRBV14 and TRBJ2-7; maybe TRBD1 (5 bases). Germline V gives CDR1 SGHDN, CDR2 FVKESK. CDR3 length: 15 residues. V gave up 4 bases and J gave up 4 bases, with 17 bases separating them. In DNA, the CDR3 is TGTGCCAGCAGCCTCCGACAGAGATCGCTTTACGAGCAGTACTTC. Translating gives CASSLRQRSLYEQYF. Variable domain in full (rest from reference TRBV14 and TRBJ2-7): EAGVTQFPSHSVIEKGQTVTLRCDPISGHDNLYWYRRVMGKEIKFLLHFVKESKQDESGMPNNRFLAERTGGTYSTLKVQPAELEDSGVYFCASSLRQRSLYEQYFGPGTRLTVT.

A few counts support this clone. This chain uses TRBV6-4 with TRBJ2-1; 8 nucleotides align to TRBD2. The ends lost 3 bases at V and 4 bases at J; junction bases unmatched: 5. Germline CDR1 reads MRHNA; CDR2 reads SNTAGT. CDR3 length: 15 amino acids. CDR3 coding DNA: TGTGCCAGCAGTGATTTAGCGGGGACTTACAATGAGCAGTTCTTC. Protein sequence: CASSDLAGTYNEQFF.